Shown below are 27 T cell receptor beta chains from a single sample sequenced in a study of CD8+CD57+ T cells in acquired aplastic anemia. Flow cytometry had shown expanded CD8+CD57+ cells in the patients chosen for sequencing. CDR3 and TCR beta VDJ profiling relied on genomic DNA as the template. TCRdb called the reads again in MiXCR, with one record for every CDR3 protein. The sample lists some 150,000 distinct CDR3 sequences, about 48% occurring once. Sequencing input: sorted CD4+, CD8+, or CD8+CD57+ T cells (not recorded which) from PBMCs. These receptors were taken from a human donor with aplastic anemia.

Comment on this clonotype: A much larger clone differs by one base, so this may be a read error. The genes are TRBV12-3 or TRBV12-4 and TRBJ2-5; no clear D gene. The CDR3 sequence is 14 residues long. The CDR3 is CACSFFEYQETQYF. In nucleotides, the CDR3 is TGTGCCTGCAGTTTTTTTGAGTATCAAGAGACCCAGTACTTC.

The V and J genes are TRBV7-9 and TRBJ2-7; 12 bases match TRBD1. CDR1 and CDR2 (germline): SEHNR, FQNEAQ (reference sequence). V gave up 4 bases and J gave up 9 bases; unmatched junction bases: 10. The CDR3 is made up of 15 amino acids. The CDR3 DNA sequence: TGTGCCAGCAGCTCCTCCGGGACAGGGGGCTCGGTGCAGTACTTC. Amino acids: CASSSSGTGGSVQYF. Using reference TRBV7-9 and TRBJ2-7 for the parts outside the CDR3, the full variable domain is DTGVSQNPRHKITKRGQNVTFRCDPISEHNRLYWYRQTLGQGPEFLTYFQNEAQLEKSRLLSDRFSAERPKGSFSTLEIQRTEQGDSAMYLCASSSSGTGGSVQYFGPGTRLTVT.

V gene TRBV20-1 combines with J gene TRBJ2-5, with TRBD1 matching 7 bases. After removal of 4 bases from V and 4 bases from J, the junction contained 0 bases not matched to a gene. This CDR3 comprises 11 residues. The V gene's germline CDR1 is DFQATT and CDR2 SNEGSKA (reference sequence). This CDR3 reads CSANRGETQYF. The CDR3 DNA sequence: TGCAGTGCTAACAGGGGAGAGACCCAGTACTTC.

Remarks on this clonotype: A much larger clone differs by one base, so this may be a read error. The rearrangement links TRBV12-3 or TRBV12-4 to TRBJ1-5; D ambiguous. The CDR3 loop spans 16 amino acids. The germline V and J ends were trimmed by 0 bases and 0 bases, with 9 bases remaining between them. The CDR3 here is CASSLAPESSNQPQHF. Written as DNA, the CDR3 is TGTGCCAGCAGTTTAGCGCCTGAAAGTAGCAATCAGCCCCAGCATTTT.

This clonotype appeared many times. The gene calls are TRBV7-8 and TRBJ1-1; 7 nucleotides match TRBD1. This CDR3 comprises 15 residues. CDR1 and CDR2 from the germline V gene are SGHVS and FQNEAQ. The V and J ends lost 2 bases and 5 bases, in that order; junction bases with no gene match: 8. The CDR3 loop is CASSLSEGARTEAFF. CDR3 in DNA: TGTGCCAGCAGCTTATCAGAGGGGGCGCGGACTGAAGCTTTCTTT. Combining the CDR3 with reference TRBV7-8 and TRBJ1-1 gives the whole variable domain GAGVSQSPRYKVAKRGQDVALRCDPISGHVSLFWYQQALGQGPEFLTYFQNEAQLDKSGLPSDRFFAERPEGSVSTLKIQRTQQEDSAVYLCASSLSEGARTEAFFGQGTRLTVV.

This clonotype has at least ten counts. The chain carries TRBV6-4 and TRBJ1-5; D may be TRBD1 (6 bases). V lost 0 bases and J 3 bases, leaving 15 bases between the germline ends. The CDR3 spans 17 residues. Germline V gene sequence: CDR1 MRHNA, CDR2 SNTAGT. DNA of the CDR3: TGTGCCAGCAGTGACTCGCGCTGGCAGGGGACCAATCAGCCCCAGCATTTT. Protein: CASSDSRWQGTNQPQHF.

In its sample, this clonotype was seen many times. The V and J genes are TRBV14 and TRBJ2-7; D ambiguous. Germline V gives CDR1 SGHDN, CDR2 FVKESK. The length of the CDR3 is 14 residues. With 4 bases removed from V and 0 bases from J, the gap between germline ends came to 10 bases. For the CDR3, the DNA is TGTGCCAGCAGCCTTTACCCTTTCTCCTACGAGCAGTACTTC. This gives the protein CASSLYPFSYEQYF. Using reference TRBV14 and TRBJ2-7 for the parts outside the CDR3, the full variable domain is EAGVTQFPSHSVIEKGQTVTLRCDPISGHDNLYWYRRVMGKEIKFLLHFVKESKQDESGMPNNRFLAERTGGTYSTLKVQPAELEDSGVYFCASSLYPFSYEQYFGPGTRLTVT.

V gene TRBV20-1 combines with J gene TRBJ2-2; 11 nucleotides line up with TRBD1. V was clipped by 5 bases and J by 6 bases; unmatched bases: 8. CDR1 and CDR2 (germline): DFQATT, SNEGSKA (reference sequence). The CDR3 spans 15 residues. Written as DNA, the CDR3 is TGCAGTGCTGCCCCCGGGACAGGGGGATCCGGGGAGCTGTTTTTT. Translated: CSAAPGTGGSGELFF.

J is TRBJ2-7 and V is TRBV29-1; D is ambiguous. Germline V lookup: CDR1 SQVTM, CDR2 ANQGSEA. Between the trimmed V and J ends, which lost 3 bases and 3 bases, there was a span of 15 bases. This CDR3 region has 14 residues. The CDR3 DNA reads as TGCAGCGTTGATTTTCGGCCAGGAAGCTACGAGCAGTACTTC. It is translated as CSVDFRPGSYEQYF.

This clonotype was seen just once. The V gene is TRBV5-4, the J gene TRBJ1-1; tentative D call: TRBD1 (6 bases). Germline V gene sequence: CDR1 SGHNT, CDR2 YYREEE (reference sequence). This CDR3 is built from 13 residues. The germline V and J ends were trimmed by 4 bases and 7 bases, with 14 bases remaining between them. This chain's CDR3 is CASSASTGYEAFF. CDR3 bases: TGTGCCAGCAGCGCGTCGACAGGTTATGAAGCTTTCTTT.

This clonotype showed up many times. The V gene is TRBV10-3, the J gene TRBJ2-7, with a weak D call TRBD1 (6 bases). Trimming stripped 3 bases from V and 4 bases from J, with 10 bases between. The CDR3 runs 13 residues. Germline-derived CDR1 and CDR2 are ENHRY and SYGVKD. CDR3 sequence reads: CAISDLGAYEQYF. The DNA of the CDR3 is TGTGCCATCAGTGATTTGGGGGCTTACGAGCAGTACTTC.

The chain recombines TRBV29-1 with TRBJ2-2, with TRBD2 identical over 11 bases. Trimming cost V 5 bases and J 4 bases; bases outside gene matches: 9. CDR1 and CDR2 (germline): SQVTM, ANQGSEA. The CDR3 has 16 residues. This chain's CDR3 is CSVLMTSGILTGELFF. Here the CDR3 DNA reads TGCAGCGTTCTAATGACTAGCGGGATTCTCACCGGGGAGCTGTTTTTT.

This sequence joins TRBV9 and TRBJ2-3; either TRBD1 or TRBD2 may fit D (6 bases each). CDR3 length: 14 amino acids. With 0 bases removed from V and 4 bases from J, the gap between germline ends came to 9 bases. Germline loops: CDR1 SGDLS, CDR2 YYNGEE. CDR3 bases: TGTGCCAGCAGCGTAGCTCGGGGGCCAGATACGCAGTATTTT. This translates into CASSVARGPDTQYF.

The chain has TRBV24-1 and TRBJ2-3, with unresolved D. V was pared by 5 bases and J by 0 bases, with 8 bases between. The CDR3 is made up of 14 amino acids. CDR1 is KGHDR, CDR2 SFDVKD, per germline. The CDR3 spells CATSAAVSTDTQYF. As DNA, the CDR3 is TGTGCCACCAGTGCCGCGGTTAGCACAGATACGCAGTATTTT.

The genes are TRBV14 and TRBJ2-1; D not resolved. The CDR3 runs to 13 residues. The V end was cut by 0 bases, the J end by 6 bases, with 6 bases between. Germline CDR1 and CDR2: SGHDN and FVKESK. CDR3: CASSQELRNEQFF. The CDR3 DNA is TGTGCCAGCAGCCAAGAGTTACGCAATGAGCAGTTCTTC.

This clonotype was detected ten times or more. V is TRBV4-2 and J is TRBJ2-7; 12 nucleotides line up with TRBD2. From germline, CDR1 is LGHNA and CDR2 YNFKEQ. The V segment lost 0 bases and the J segment 5 bases; nucleotides outside the gene matches: 2. The CDR3 length is 15 residues. Here the CDR3 DNA reads TGTGCCAGCAGCCAAGATTGGACTAGCGGGGACGAGCAGTACTTC. Its protein product is CASSQDWTSGDEQYF.

This clonotype was observed a few times. It may be a read error: a sequence one base away is much more abundant. The chain combines TRBV11-2 with TRBJ1-1, with TRBD1 matching over 7 bases. J lost 1 base, V lost 5 bases, and 10 bases had no gene match. The CDR3 loop spans 16 amino acids. Per the germline V gene, CDR1 is SGHAT and CDR2 is FQNNGV. The CDR3 protein is CASSPRGQIRNTEAFF. The CDR3 nucleotides read TGTGCCAGCAGCCCCCGGGGACAGATCAGGAACACTGAAGCTTTCTTT.

The rearrangement uses TRBV10-3 and TRBJ2-7; 9 nucleotides align to TRBD1. CDR1 is ENHRY and CDR2 is SYGVKD in the germline V gene. The CDR3 loop spans 14 amino acids. Unmatched junction bases numbered 8, after V lost 6 bases and J lost 5 bases. CDR3 nucleotides: TGTGCCATCAGATCACAGGGGGCCGGGCACGAGCAGTACTTC. This translates into CAIRSQGAGHEQYF.

The chain couples TRBV6-1 to TRBJ2-2, with D possibly matching TRBD1 (5 bases). V was cut by 1 base and J by 4 bases, with 10 bases left in between. The CDR3 totals 15 residues. Germline V gene sequence: CDR1 MNHNS, CDR2 SASEGT. In DNA, the CDR3 is TGTGCCAGCAGTGAAGAGCAGGGTACCACCGGGGAGCTGTTTTTT. Its protein is CASSEEQGTTGELFF.

Here the CDR3 DNA reads TGTGCCAGCAGCTTGGTGGAGCTGGGAGTACCCCAGCATTTT. It is translated as CASSLVELGVPQHF. The chain links TRBV5-5 to TRBJ1-5; D unclear. Germline assignment: CDR1 SGHKS and CDR2 YYEKEE (reference sequence). The CDR3 is made up of 14 amino acids. The V end was cut by 0 bases, the J end by 10 bases, with 14 bases between.

V and J are TRBV15 and TRBJ1-2, with TRBD1 as a possible D gene (6 bases). The CDR3 consists of 13 residues. V was cut by 1 base and J by 8 bases, with 11 bases left in between. Germline loops: CDR1 LNHNV, CDR2 YYDKDF (reference sequence). The CDR3 nucleotides read TGTGCCACCAGCAGAGGGAACAGGGAAGGCTACACCTTC. The encoded protein is CATSRGNREGYTF.

This clonotype was detected once. The V and J genes are TRBV7-9 and TRBJ2-7; D is unclear. The CDR3 sequence is 12 residues long. Germline CDR1 is SEHNR and CDR2 is FQNEAQ (reference sequence). Trimming took 2 bases from V and 3 from J, leaving 5 bases between them. The CDR3 DNA is TGTGCCAGCAGCTTACAACTCTACGAGCAGTACTTC. Translation gives CASSLQLYEQYF.

The gene calls are TRBV11-2 and TRBJ2-7, with 15 bases that match TRBD2. Looked up from germline, CDR1 is SGHAT and CDR2 is FQNNGV. After removal of 5 bases from V and 4 bases from J, the junction contained 15 bases not matched to a gene. The CDR3 length is 19 residues. The DNA for the CDR3 is TGTGCCAGCAGCCCCGGTGTGGGACTAGCGGGGGGTTCGGTGTACGAGCAGTACTTC. It yields the protein CASSPGVGLAGGSVYEQYF. Full variable domain (missing parts from reference TRBV11-2 and TRBJ2-7): EAGVAQSPRYKIIEKRQSVAFWCNPISGHATLYWYQQILGQGPKLLIQFQNNGVVDDSQLPKDRFSAERLKGVDSTLKIQPAKLEDSAVYLCASSPGVGLAGGSVYEQYFGPGTRLTVT.

The rearrangement links TRBV10-3 to TRBJ1-4; the D is unclear. The CDR3 runs to 12 residues. Per the germline V gene, CDR1 is ENHRY and CDR2 is SYGVKD. Trimming pared 8 bases from V and 5 bases from J, leaving 9 bases between. The chain's CDR3 is CAIGYPNEKLFF. The CDR3 DNA follows: TGTGCCATCGGCTACCCAAATGAAAAACTGTTTTTT.

V usage is TRBV11-2 and J usage is TRBJ1-1; 10 nucleotides align to TRBD1. The germline gives CDR1 SGHAT, CDR2 FQNNGV. Losses at the gene ends were 3 bases for V and 4 bases for J; bases not matched to a gene: 8. There are 16 residues in the CDR3. CDR3: CASSFRQGAMRTEAFF. DNA of the CDR3: TGTGCCAGCAGCTTCCGACAGGGGGCGATGCGCACTGAAGCTTTCTTT.

The chain is built from TRBV20-1 and TRBJ1-1, with TRBD1 as a possible D gene (5 bases). Deletions cut 5 bases from V and 4 bases from J, with 11 bases between. The CDR3 is made up of 12 amino acids. The germline V gene has CDR1 DFQATT and CDR2 SNEGSKA (reference sequence). The CDR3 nucleotides are TGCAGTGCTGTTCAAGGGACCACTGAAGCTTTCTTT. Protein product: CSAVQGTTEAFF.

This chain's CDR3 is CASRTQGANSPLHF. As DNA, the CDR3 is TGTGCCAGCAGGACCCAGGGGGCGAATTCACCCCTCCACTTT. This chain links TRBV2 with TRBJ1-6, with 8 bases identical to TRBD1. The CDR3 extends over 14 amino acids. Germline V gene lookup returns CDR1 SNHLY and CDR2 FYNNEI. Trimming removed 6 bases from V and 7 bases from J; junction bases left unmatched: 5. Based on the CDR3 plus reference TRBV2 and TRBJ1-6, the full variable domain is EPEVTQTPSHQVTQMGQEVILRCVPISNHLYFYWYRQILGQKVEFLVSFYNNEISEKSEIFDDQFSVERPDGSNFTLKIRSTKLEDSAMYFCASRTQGANSPLHFGNGTRLTVT.